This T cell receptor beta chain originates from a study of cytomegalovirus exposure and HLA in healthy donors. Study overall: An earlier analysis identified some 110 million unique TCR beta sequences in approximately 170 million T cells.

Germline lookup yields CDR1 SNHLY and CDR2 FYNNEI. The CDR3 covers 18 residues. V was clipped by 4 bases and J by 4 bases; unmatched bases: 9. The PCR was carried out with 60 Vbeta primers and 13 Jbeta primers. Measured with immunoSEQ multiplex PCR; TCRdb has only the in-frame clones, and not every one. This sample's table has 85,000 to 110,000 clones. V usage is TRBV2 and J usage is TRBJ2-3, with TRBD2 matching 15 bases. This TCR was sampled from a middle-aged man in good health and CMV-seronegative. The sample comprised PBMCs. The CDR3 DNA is TGTGCCAGCAGTGCGGGACTAGCGGGAGGACCGCCGGCAGATACGCAGTATTTT. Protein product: CASSAGLAGGPPADTQYF. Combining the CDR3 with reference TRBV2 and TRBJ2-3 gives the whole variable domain EPEVTQTPSHQVTQMGQEVILRCVPISNHLYFYWYRQILGQKVEFLVSFYNNEISEKSEIFDDQFSVERPDGSNFTLKIRSTKLEDSAMYFCASSAGLAGGPPADTQYFGPGTRLTVL.